The 26 T cell receptor beta chains below were found in one sample sequenced in a study of shared clonotypes between healthy human individuals (dated by TCRdb to 2020 to 2022). The receptor library was made with the immunoSEQ multiplex PCR assay. Sourced from immuneACCESS, this table was stored by TCRdb with only in-frame sequences that have V and J called. A share of the clones is absent; for the studies checked, an unresolved V gene accounts for under half, and the remainder has no known explanation. This sample gives approximately 250,000 clones in total; over 60% of them show up just once. The ten largest clones represent around 10% of the sample. Sequencing was carried out using memory CD4+ T cells sorted from blood. The cell subset or site tag for this specimen amounts to: CD45RA-negative fraction. These TCRs come from a man aged 30 to 39 in good health.

V gene TRBV25-1 combines with J gene TRBJ2-7, with 11 nucleotides matching TRBD2. With 3 bases clipped from V and 6 bases from J, the junction kept 16 bases outside the gene matches. Germline loops: CDR1 MGHDK, CDR2 SYGVNS. The CDR3 runs to 18 residues. The CDR3 DNA sequence: TGTGCCAGCAGTGATCCACTAGCGGGAGTTCTCGTTTCGGGCGAGCAGTACTTC. As protein: CASSDPLAGVLVSGEQYF.

This clone was seen only once. DNA for the CDR3: TGTGCCAGCAGCGTAAACTCAAGACTATCTGGACTAGCGGTTGAACAGTTCTTC. Amino acid sequence: CASSVNSRLSGLAVEQFF. The rearrangement links TRBV9 to TRBJ2-1; 10 bases map to TRBD2. This CDR3 contains 18 residues. Per germline, CDR1 SGDLS and CDR2 YYNGEE. The ends lost 1 base at V and 13 bases at J; junction bases unmatched: 20.

The chain recombines TRBV2 with TRBJ1-1, with a possible D match to TRBD1 (5 bases). Germline CDR1 SNHLY, CDR2 FYNNEI. V gave up 4 bases and J gave up 0 bases, with 9 bases separating them. The CDR3 loop spans 14 amino acids. CDR3 protein: CASSGGALNTEAFF. CDR3 sequence (DNA): TGTGCCAGCAGTGGAGGGGCCCTGAACACTGAAGCTTTCTTT.

The CDR3 DNA sequence: TGTGCCAGTACTGAGCTAGCGGGAGGGATGAGCAATGAGCAGTTCTTC. Residues: CASTELAGGMSNEQFF. The rearrangement links TRBV7-2 to TRBJ2-1, with 12 bases aligning to TRBD2. Germline loops: CDR1 SGHTA, CDR2 FQGNSA. The CDR3 spans 16 residues. J was trimmed by 6 bases and V by 9 bases; bases with no gene match: 12.

The chain has TRBV13 and TRBJ2-5; D is ambiguous. The germline V gene encodes CDR1 PRHDT and CDR2 FYEKMQ (reference sequence). The CDR3 totals 15 residues. The V end was cut by 6 bases, the J end by 2 bases, with 16 bases between. CDR3 nucleotide sequence: TGTGCCAGCAGGTCAACACGAGAAAAACAAGAGACCCAGTACTTC. The encoded protein is CASRSTREKQETQYF.

The chain uses TRBV7-2 and TRBJ2-5; D not certain. V gave up 2 bases and J gave up 5 bases, with 6 bases separating them. Germline loops: CDR1 SGHTA, CDR2 FQGNSA. The CDR3 has 12 residues. CDR3 nucleotides: TGTGCCAGCAGCTTATTTTTGGAGACCCAGTACTTC. Encoded protein: CASSLFLETQYF.

V is TRBV5-6 and J is TRBJ1-5; D is unclear. This CDR3 is built from 12 residues. The V end lost 0 bases, the J end lost 7 bases, and 5 bases lay between the germline ends. Germline V gives CDR1 SGHDT, CDR2 YYEEEE. CDR3 nucleotides: TGTGCCAGCAGCTTGGTGGGGCAGCCCCAGCATTTT. It yields the protein CASSLVGQPQHF.

This clone was detected a few times. The J gene is TRBJ2-3, the V gene TRBV10-3; D uncertain. Germline V gene sequence: CDR1 ENHRY, CDR2 SYGVKD. The V gene lost 10 bases and the J gene lost 2 bases, with 7 bases spanning the gap. This CDR3 has 11 residues. For the CDR3, the DNA is TGTGCCACCTTGGTCACAGATACGCAGTATTTT. As protein: CATLVTDTQYF.

J is TRBJ2-7 and V is TRBV11-2, with unresolved D. Germline lookup yields CDR1 SGHAT and CDR2 FQNNGV. This CDR3 is 13 amino acids long. The germline V and J ends were trimmed by 1 base and 8 bases, with 12 bases remaining between them. DNA for the CDR3: TGTGCCAGCAGCTTAGGGAATACACGGCAGCAGTACTTC. As protein: CASSLGNTRQQYF.

This chain connects TRBV27 to TRBJ1-5; TRBD1 might be the D (6 bases). V was pared by 4 bases and J by 2 bases, with 15 bases between. The CDR3 sequence is 16 residues long. CDR1 is MNHEY, CDR2 SMNVEV, per germline (reference sequence). The CDR3 sequence is CASSSTGFWGNQPQHF. The DNA for the CDR3 is TGTGCCAGCAGTTCCACAGGGTTCTGGGGCAATCAGCCCCAGCATTTT.

This clone was seen at least ten times. The genes are TRBV5-6 and TRBJ2-1, with D uncertain. CDR3 length: 13 residues. The germline gives CDR1 SGHDT, CDR2 YYEEEE. V dropped 0 bases and J dropped 9 bases, with 10 bases sitting between them. This CDR3 reads CASSLGVLGEQFF. CDR3 nucleotide sequence: TGTGCCAGCAGCTTGGGGGTTTTGGGTGAGCAGTTCTTC.

This clone has a count of ten or more. The V call is TRBV14, the J call TRBJ2-1; 12 positions match TRBD2. V trimming: 4 bases; J trimming: 5 bases; junction bases outside the gene matches: 6. This CDR3 has 16 amino acids. The germline V gene has CDR1 SGHDN and CDR2 FVKESK. The CDR3 region has the DNA TGTGCCAGCAGCCTACTCGGGACTAGCGGGCACAATGAGCAGTTCTTC. Its translation: CASSLLGTSGHNEQFF.

The chain uses TRBV2 and TRBJ1-2; no definite D call. The germline gives CDR1 SNHLY, CDR2 FYNNEI. V shed 2 bases and J shed 1 base, with 11 bases lying between them. The CDR3 is 15 residues long. CDR3 in DNA: TGTGCCAGCAGTGAAACGAAGGGAGGTAACTATGGCTACACCTTC. It codes for CASSETKGGNYGYTF.

This clone was seen a few times. J is TRBJ1-1 and V is TRBV9; 10 nucleotides line up with TRBD1. The CDR3 sequence is 17 residues long. The V segment lost 0 bases and the J segment 4 bases; nucleotides outside the gene matches: 9. Germline assignment: CDR1 SGDLS and CDR2 YYNGEE. This CDR3 is CASSVAGTGVVGTEAFF. The CDR3 DNA reads as TGTGCCAGCAGCGTAGCAGGGACAGGGGTGGTCGGCACTGAAGCTTTCTTT.

The chain recombines TRBV7-2 with TRBJ2-4; possible D gene TRBD1, 5 bases. This CDR3 spans 15 amino acids. Germline CDR1 SGHTA, CDR2 FQGNSA. The ends were cut back, 3 bases at V and 9 bases at J, with 18 bases in the middle. In DNA form, the CDR3 reads TGTGCCAGCAGCTTGGGCCAGGGAACAATGAGCATTCAGTACTTC. This encodes CASSLGQGTMSIQYF.

The chain has TRBV7-6 and TRBJ2-1; a possible D gene is TRBD1 (6 bases). V lost 5 bases, J lost 4 bases, and 18 bases lay in between. Germline V gives CDR1 SGHVS, CDR2 FNYEAQ. The CDR3 has 16 amino acids. The CDR3: CASSPRGAQGYNEQFF. The CDR3 DNA reads TGTGCCAGCAGCCCAAGAGGGGCGCAGGGGTACAATGAGCAGTTCTTC.

The gene calls are TRBV18 and TRBJ2-5; TRBD2 agrees at 8 bases. Trimming took 0 bases from V and 1 from J; bases not matched to a gene: 16. Per the germline V gene, CDR1 is KGHSH and CDR2 is LQKENI. The CDR3 runs to 20 residues. The CDR3 spells CASSPPSLREGRSTQETQYF. CDR3 DNA: TGTGCCAGCTCACCACCCTCTCTACGGGAGGGCCGCTCGACCCAAGAGACCCAGTACTTC.

The chain links TRBV5-1 to TRBJ2-3, with TRBD2 matching over 11 bases. V lost 0 bases to trimming and J lost 5 bases; unmatched junction nucleotides: 8. The germline V gene encodes CDR1 SGHRS and CDR2 YFSETQ. CDR3 length: 17 amino acids. The CDR3 DNA follows: TGCGCCAGCAGCTTGGGGATAGCGGGAGGGCCTCAAGATACGCAGTATTTT. Protein product: CASSLGIAGGPQDTQYF.

This clone was counted ten times or more. This chain uses TRBV5-1 with TRBJ2-1; no clear D. The length of the CDR3 is 13 residues. In germline, CDR1 is SGHRS, CDR2 YFSETQ. Deletions cut 0 bases from V and 5 bases from J, with 6 bases between. The CDR3 protein is CASSLGLNNEQFF. The DNA for the CDR3 is TGCGCCAGCAGCTTGGGCCTAAACAATGAGCAGTTCTTC.

This clone appeared a single time. V and J are TRBV18 and TRBJ1-1; D unresolved. From germline, CDR1 is KGHSH and CDR2 LQKENI. The V gene lost 6 bases and the J gene lost 4 bases, with 15 bases spanning the gap. This CDR3 comprises 14 residues. CDR3 region: CASSSRALGTEAFF. CDR3 coding DNA: TGTGCCAGCTCCTCCCGGGCCTTGGGCACTGAAGCTTTCTTT.

This chain uses TRBV5-5 with TRBJ2-5; tentative D call: TRBD1 (6 bases). Germline lookup yields CDR1 SGHKS and CDR2 YYEKEE (reference sequence). With 3 bases removed from V and 4 bases from J, the gap between germline ends came to 22 bases. This CDR3 region has 17 residues. This CDR3 is CASSSYNRQAVRETQYF. Written as DNA, the CDR3 is TGTGCCAGCAGCTCCTACAACCGACAGGCGGTGCGAGAGACCCAGTACTTC.

This chain joins TRBV5-1 and TRBJ1-4, with TRBD1 as a possible D gene (5 bases). Germline V gene sequence: CDR1 SGHRS, CDR2 YFSETQ. The CDR3 sequence is 16 residues long. Trimming removed 1 base at V and 4 bases at J, with 14 bases between. The CDR3 protein is CASSLRGGLLNEKLFF. CDR3 nucleotides: TGCGCCAGCAGCTTGAGGGGAGGGCTCCTTAATGAAAAACTGTTTTTT.

The chain couples TRBV15 to TRBJ2-1; 13 bases align to TRBD2. Per germline, CDR1 LNHNV and CDR2 YYDKDF (reference sequence). V shed 9 bases, J shed 6 bases, and the junction held 5 bases outside the gene matches. The CDR3 has 14 residues. CDR3 in amino acids: CATLGLAGVNEQFF. CDR3 coding DNA: TGTGCCACTTTAGGACTAGCGGGAGTCAATGAGCAGTTCTTC.

Only a few counts were recorded for this clone. The rearrangement links TRBV2 to TRBJ2-7, with D perhaps matching TRBD1 (6 bases). This CDR3 is built from 13 residues. Germline values: CDR1 SNHLY, CDR2 FYNNEI. Trimming pared 0 bases from V and 7 bases from J, leaving 10 bases between. The CDR3, as DNA: TGTGCCAGCAGTGAAGCCACAGGGACGGAGCAGTACTTC. This encodes CASSEATGTEQYF.

This clone occurred a few times. V usage is TRBV5-6 and J usage is TRBJ1-4; TRBD1 is a possible D gene (6 bases). The CDR3 runs to 15 residues. With 4 bases removed from V and 5 bases from J, the gap between germline ends came to 15 bases. CDR1 is SGHDT, CDR2 YYEEEE, per germline. The CDR3 nucleotides read TGTGCCAGCAGCAGCACAGGGAGAGGGAATGAAAAACTGTTTTTT. This encodes CASSSTGRGNEKLFF.

The rearrangement uses TRBV7-9 and TRBJ1-5, with TRBD1 matching 8 bases. V was clipped by 0 bases and J by 4 bases; unmatched bases: 2. Per the germline V gene, CDR1 is SEHNR and CDR2 is FQNEAQ (reference sequence). The CDR3 totals 15 residues. The CDR3 region is CASSLARTGNQPQHF. CDR3 DNA: TGTGCCAGCAGCTTAGCGAGGACAGGGAATCAGCCCCAGCATTTT.